This is a list of T cell receptor beta chains from one sample in a study of control samples from healthy donors and cancer patients. Clones were sequenced by immunoSEQ multiplex PCR, and TCRdb holds only the in-frame ones, with some missing. The sample includes roughly 100,000 clones, approximately 90% seen only once; the top ten take about 19%. Specimen: PBMCs. Every receptor here comes from a man in his 60s with lung cancer. Each CDR3 is given with its conserved first and last residue. Fields, in order: V gene, J gene, CDR3 protein.

V: TRBV6-5
J: TRBJ2-3
CDR3: CASSPGQSTDTQYF

V: TRBV3-1/TRBV3-2
J: TRBJ1-5
CDR3: CASSQGDRPSSNQPQHF

V: TRBV11-2
J: TRBJ2-3
CDR3: CASSLERGSSTDTQYF

V: TRBV2
J: TRBJ2-5
CDR3: CASSGQDSRAQYF

V: TRBV6-5
J: TRBJ2-1
CDR3: CASSYGLAGSAEQFF

V: TRBV5-4
J: TRBJ1-4
CDR3: CASSRGQGAEDEKLFF

V: TRBV5-5
J: TRBJ1-3
CDR3: CASSLVAGGGNTIYF

V: TRBV10-1
J: TRBJ1-6
CDR3: CASSEYRGNSPLHF

V: TRBV6-5
J: TRBJ2-5
CDR3: CASSRYRETQYF

V: TRBV5-1
J: TRBJ1-1
CDR3: CASSFHSGGRNTEAFF